This T cell receptor beta chain is from a study of shared clonotypes between healthy human individuals. Generated by immunoSEQ multiplex PCR, the TCRdb table keeps only in-frame clones and is missing some. Of approximately 1.5 million clones listed, less than 99% are singletons. Trimming cost V 5 bases and J 0 bases, with 13 bases left between them. CDR3 length: 15 amino acids. Germline CDR1 and CDR2: SEHNR and FQNEAQ (reference sequence). The rearrangement joins TRBV7-9 to TRBJ1-1; no definite D call. This clonotype was obtained from a man aged 30 to 45 in good health. The source material was naive CD4+ T cells sorted from blood. The sample's subset: CD45RA+ positively selected. CDR3 bases: TGTGCCAGCAGCCCCATCCCCTCACTGAACACTGAAGCTTTCTTT. Translated, it gives CASSPIPSLNTEAFF.